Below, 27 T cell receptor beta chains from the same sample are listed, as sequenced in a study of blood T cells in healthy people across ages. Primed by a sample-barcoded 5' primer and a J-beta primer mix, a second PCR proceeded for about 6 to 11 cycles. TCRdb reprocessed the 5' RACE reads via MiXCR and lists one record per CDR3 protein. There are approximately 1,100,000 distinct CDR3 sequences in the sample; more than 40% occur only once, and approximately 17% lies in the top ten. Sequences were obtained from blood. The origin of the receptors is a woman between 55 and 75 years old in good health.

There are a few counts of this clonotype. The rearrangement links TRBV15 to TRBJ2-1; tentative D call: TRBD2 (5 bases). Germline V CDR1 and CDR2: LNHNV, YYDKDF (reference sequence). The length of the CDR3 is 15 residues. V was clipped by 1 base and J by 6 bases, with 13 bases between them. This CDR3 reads CATSRAGGSTNEQFF. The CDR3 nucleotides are TGTGCCACCAGCAGAGCGGGCGGGTCAACCAATGAGCAGTTCTTC.

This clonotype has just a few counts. The CDR3 sequence is CASSLVIRPGGLEQYF. The CDR3 DNA reads TGTGCCAGCAGCTTAGTGATACGGCCAGGCGGGCTCGAGCAGTACTTC. This chain uses TRBV7-6 with TRBJ2-7; D is possibly TRBD2 (5 bases). The germline V and J ends were trimmed by 1 base and 6 bases, with 19 bases remaining between them. The CDR3 has 16 residues. Per germline, CDR1 SGHVS and CDR2 FNYEAQ.

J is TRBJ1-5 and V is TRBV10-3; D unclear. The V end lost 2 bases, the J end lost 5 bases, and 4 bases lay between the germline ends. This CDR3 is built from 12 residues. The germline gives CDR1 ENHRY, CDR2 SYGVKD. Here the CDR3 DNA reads TGTGCCATCAGTGAGAAGCATCAGCCCCAGCATTTT. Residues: CAISEKHQPQHF.

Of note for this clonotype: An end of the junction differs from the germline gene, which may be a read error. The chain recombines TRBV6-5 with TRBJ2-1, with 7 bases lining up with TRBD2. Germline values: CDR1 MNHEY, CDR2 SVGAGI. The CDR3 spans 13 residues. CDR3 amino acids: CASSTRDYSEQFF. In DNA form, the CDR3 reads TGTGCCAGCAGTACCCGGGACTACAGTGAGCAGTTCTTC.

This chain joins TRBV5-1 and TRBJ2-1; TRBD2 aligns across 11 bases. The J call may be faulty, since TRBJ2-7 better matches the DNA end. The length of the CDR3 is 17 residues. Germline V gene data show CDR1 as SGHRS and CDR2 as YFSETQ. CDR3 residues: CASSSGLAGFSYNEQYF. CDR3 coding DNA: TGCGCCAGCAGCTCAGGACTAGCGGGTTTCTCCTACAATGAGCAGTACTTC.

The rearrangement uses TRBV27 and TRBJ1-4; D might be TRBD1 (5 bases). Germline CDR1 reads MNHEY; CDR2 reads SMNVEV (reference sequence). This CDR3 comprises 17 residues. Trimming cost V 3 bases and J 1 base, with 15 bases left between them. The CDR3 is CASSLIPAGGTNEKLFF. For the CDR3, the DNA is TGTGCCAGCAGTTTGATTCCGGCGGGGGGAACTAATGAAAAACTGTTTTTT.

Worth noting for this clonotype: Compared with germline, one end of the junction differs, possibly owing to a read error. For the CDR3, the DNA is TGTGCCAGTAGTGCAGGACTAGCGCACACAGATACGCAGTATTTT. This sequence encodes CASSAGLAHTDTQYF. This chain uses TRBV2 with TRBJ2-3, with 9 bases lining up with TRBD2. The germline V gene encodes CDR1 SNHLY and CDR2 FYNNEI. CDR3 size: 15 residues.

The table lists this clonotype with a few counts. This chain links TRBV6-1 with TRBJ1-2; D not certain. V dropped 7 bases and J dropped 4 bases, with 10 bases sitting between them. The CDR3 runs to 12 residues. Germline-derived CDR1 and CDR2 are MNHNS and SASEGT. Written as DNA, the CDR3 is TGTGCCAGCACTAAATACCTCTATGGCTACACCTTC. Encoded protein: CASTKYLYGYTF.

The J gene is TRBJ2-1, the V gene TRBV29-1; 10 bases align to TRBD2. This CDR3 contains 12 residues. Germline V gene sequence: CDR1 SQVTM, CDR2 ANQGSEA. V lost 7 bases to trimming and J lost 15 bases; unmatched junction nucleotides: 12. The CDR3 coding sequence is TGCAGCGCCGAACCTAGCGGGGGCATGAGGTTCTTC. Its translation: CSAEPSGGMRFF.

This CDR3 reads CASSLRGAFGTEAFF. DNA for the CDR3: TGTGCCAGCAGTTTACGGGGGGCCTTCGGGACTGAAGCTTTCTTT. This rearrangement joins TRBV27 to TRBJ1-1, with D perhaps matching TRBD1 (6 bases). Germline V CDR1 and CDR2: MNHEY, SMNVEV (reference sequence). Deletions cut 2 bases from V and 5 bases from J, with 15 bases between. The CDR3 runs 15 residues.

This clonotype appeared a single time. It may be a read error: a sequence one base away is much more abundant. DNA of the CDR3: TGTGCCAGCAGAAAGGACAGGGGGTCCTTCTACGAGCAGTACTTC. As protein: CASRKDRGSFYEQYF. The J gene is TRBJ2-7, the V gene TRBV6-2 or TRBV6-3, with TRBD1 matching 10 bases. The junction had 8 bases not matched to a gene; V was cut back by 6 bases and J by 3 bases. In germline, CDR1 is MNHEY, CDR2 SVGEGT. The CDR3 runs to 15 residues.

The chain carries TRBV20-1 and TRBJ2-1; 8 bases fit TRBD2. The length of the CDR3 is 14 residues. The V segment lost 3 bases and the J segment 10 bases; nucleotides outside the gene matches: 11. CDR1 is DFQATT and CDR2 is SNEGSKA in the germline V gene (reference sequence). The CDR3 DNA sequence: TGCAGTGCTAGCAGTTGTAGCGGGATAAGCGAGCAGTTCTTC. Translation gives CSASSCSGISEQFF.

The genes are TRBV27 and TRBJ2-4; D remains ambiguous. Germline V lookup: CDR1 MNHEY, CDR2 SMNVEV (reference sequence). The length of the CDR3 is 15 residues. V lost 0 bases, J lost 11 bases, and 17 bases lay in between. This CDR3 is CASSLSSVPLTLQYF. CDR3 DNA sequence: TGTGCCAGCAGTTTATCGTCGGTACCCCTTACCCTTCAGTACTTC.

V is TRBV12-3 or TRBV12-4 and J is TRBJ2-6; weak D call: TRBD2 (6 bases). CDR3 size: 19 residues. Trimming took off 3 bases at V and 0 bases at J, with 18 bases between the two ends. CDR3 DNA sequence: TGTGCCAGCAGTTTCCGGGACTTCAGCCTCTCCTCTGGGGCCAACGTCCTGACTTTC. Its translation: CASSFRDFSLSSGANVLTF.

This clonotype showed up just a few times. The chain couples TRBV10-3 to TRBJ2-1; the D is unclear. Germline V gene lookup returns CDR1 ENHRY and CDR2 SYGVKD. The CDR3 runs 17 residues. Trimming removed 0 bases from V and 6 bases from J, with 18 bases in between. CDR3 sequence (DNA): TGTGCCATCAGTGAGTCAGATAGGATCAGAGCTTCCAATGAGCAGTTCTTC. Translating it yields CAISESDRIRASNEQFF.

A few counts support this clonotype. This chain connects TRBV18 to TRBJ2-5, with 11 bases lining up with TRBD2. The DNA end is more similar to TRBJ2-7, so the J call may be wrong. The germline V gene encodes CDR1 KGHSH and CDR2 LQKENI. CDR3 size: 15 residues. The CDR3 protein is CASSPSGRADHEQYF. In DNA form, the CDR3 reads TGTGCCAGCTCACCTAGCGGGAGGGCCGACCACGAGCAGTACTTC.

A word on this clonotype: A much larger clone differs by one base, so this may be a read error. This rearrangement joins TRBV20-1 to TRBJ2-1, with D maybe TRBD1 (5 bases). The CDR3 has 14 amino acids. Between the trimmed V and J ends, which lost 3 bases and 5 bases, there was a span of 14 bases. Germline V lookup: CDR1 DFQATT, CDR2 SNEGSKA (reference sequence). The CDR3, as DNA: TGCAGTGCTAGTATGGGAATAGGGGACAATGAGCAGTTCTTC. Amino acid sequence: CSASMGIGDNEQFF.

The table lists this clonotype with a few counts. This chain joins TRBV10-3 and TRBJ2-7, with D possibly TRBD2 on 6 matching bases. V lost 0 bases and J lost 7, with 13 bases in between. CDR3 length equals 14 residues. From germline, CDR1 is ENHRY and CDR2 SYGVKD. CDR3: CAISESHGTREQYF. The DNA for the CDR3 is TGTGCCATCAGTGAGTCCCACGGGACTCGGGAGCAGTACTTC.

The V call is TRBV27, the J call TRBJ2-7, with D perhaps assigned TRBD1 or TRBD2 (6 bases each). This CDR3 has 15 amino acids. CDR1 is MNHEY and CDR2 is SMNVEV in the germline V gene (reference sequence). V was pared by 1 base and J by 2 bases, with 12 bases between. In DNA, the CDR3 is TGTGCCAGCAGTTTATTGGAGGGGGGAACCTACGAGCAGTACTTC. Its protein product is CASSLLEGGTYEQYF.

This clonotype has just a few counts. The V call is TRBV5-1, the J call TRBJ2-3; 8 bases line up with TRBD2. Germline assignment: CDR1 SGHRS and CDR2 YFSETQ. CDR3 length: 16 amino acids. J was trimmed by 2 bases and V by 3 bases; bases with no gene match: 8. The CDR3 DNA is TGCGCCAGCAGCTCCGGACTAGCTCTAGACACAGATACGCAGTATTTT. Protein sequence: CASSSGLALDTDTQYF. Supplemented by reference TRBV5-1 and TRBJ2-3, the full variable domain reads KAGVTQTPRYLIKTRGQQVTLSCSPISGHRSVSWYQQTPGQGLQFLFEYFSETQRNKGNFPGRFSGRQFSNSRSEMNVSTLELGDSALYLCASSSGLALDTDTQYFGPGTRLTVL.

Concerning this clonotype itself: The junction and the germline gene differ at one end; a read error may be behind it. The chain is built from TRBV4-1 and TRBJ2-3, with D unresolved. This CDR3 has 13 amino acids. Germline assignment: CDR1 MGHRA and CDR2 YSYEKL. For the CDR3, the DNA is TGCGCCAGCAGCCAAGGACTTTTAGATGCGCAGTATTTT. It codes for CASSQGLLDAQYF.

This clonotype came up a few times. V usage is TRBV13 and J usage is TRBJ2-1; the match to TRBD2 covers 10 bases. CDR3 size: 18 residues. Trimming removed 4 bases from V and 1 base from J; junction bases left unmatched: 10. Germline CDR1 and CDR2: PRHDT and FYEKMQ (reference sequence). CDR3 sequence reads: CASSSPSGTSESYNEQFF. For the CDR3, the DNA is TGTGCCAGCAGCTCACCTTCCGGGACTAGCGAGTCCTACAATGAGCAGTTCTTC.

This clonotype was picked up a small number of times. The CDR3 DNA is TGTGCCAGCAGAGCGACAGGGGCTGATGGCTACACCTTC. Translated: CASRATGADGYTF. V usage is TRBV28 and J usage is TRBJ1-2, with TRBD1 identical over 8 bases. Germline CDR1 is MDHEN and CDR2 is SYDVKM. The V and J ends lost 6 bases and 6 bases, in that order; junction bases with no gene match: 6. The CDR3 totals 13 residues.

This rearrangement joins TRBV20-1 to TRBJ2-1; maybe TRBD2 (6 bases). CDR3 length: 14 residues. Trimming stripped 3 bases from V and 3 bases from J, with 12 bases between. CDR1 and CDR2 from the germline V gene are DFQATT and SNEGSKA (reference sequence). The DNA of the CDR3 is TGCAGTGCTAGCGTGAGACTAGACTACAATGAGCAGTTCTTC. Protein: CSASVRLDYNEQFF.

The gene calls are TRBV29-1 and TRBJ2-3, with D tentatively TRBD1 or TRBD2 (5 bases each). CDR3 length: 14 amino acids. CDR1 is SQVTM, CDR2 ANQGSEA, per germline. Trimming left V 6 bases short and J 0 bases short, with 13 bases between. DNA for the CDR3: TGCAGCGTGATACGGGACGGTAGCACAGATACGCAGTATTTT. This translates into CSVIRDGSTDTQYF.

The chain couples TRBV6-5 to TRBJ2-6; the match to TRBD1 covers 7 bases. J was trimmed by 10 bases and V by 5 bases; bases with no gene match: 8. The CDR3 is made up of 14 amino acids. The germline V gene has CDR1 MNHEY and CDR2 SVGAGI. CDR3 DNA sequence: TGTGCCAGCAGTGCTGACAGGGTCGGAAACGTCCTGACTTTC. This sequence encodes CASSADRVGNVLTF.

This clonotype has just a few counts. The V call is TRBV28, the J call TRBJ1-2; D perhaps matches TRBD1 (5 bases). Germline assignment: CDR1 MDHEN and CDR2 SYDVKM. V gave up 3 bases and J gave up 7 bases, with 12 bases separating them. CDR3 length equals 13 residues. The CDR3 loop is CASSLLGTLGYTF. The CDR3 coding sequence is TGTGCCAGCAGTTTGCTAGGGACCCTTGGCTACACCTTC.